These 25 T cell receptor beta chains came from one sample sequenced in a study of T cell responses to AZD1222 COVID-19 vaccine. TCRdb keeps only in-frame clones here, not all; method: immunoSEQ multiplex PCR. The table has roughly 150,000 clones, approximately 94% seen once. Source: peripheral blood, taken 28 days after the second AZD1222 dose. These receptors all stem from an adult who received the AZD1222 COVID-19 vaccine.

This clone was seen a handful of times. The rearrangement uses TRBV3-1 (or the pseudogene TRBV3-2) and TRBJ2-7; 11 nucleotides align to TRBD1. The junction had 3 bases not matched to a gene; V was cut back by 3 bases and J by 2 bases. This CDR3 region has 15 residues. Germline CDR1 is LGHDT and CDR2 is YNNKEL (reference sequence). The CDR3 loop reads CASSHLDRGPYEQYF. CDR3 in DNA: TGTGCCAGCAGCCATCTGGACAGGGGGCCCTACGAGCAGTACTTC.

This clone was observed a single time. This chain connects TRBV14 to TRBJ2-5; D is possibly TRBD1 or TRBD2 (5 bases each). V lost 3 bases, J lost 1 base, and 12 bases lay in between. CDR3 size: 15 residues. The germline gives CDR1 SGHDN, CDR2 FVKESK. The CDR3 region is CASSQLRDPQETQYF. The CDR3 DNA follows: TGTGCCAGCAGCCAGCTAAGGGACCCCCAAGAGACCCAGTACTTC.

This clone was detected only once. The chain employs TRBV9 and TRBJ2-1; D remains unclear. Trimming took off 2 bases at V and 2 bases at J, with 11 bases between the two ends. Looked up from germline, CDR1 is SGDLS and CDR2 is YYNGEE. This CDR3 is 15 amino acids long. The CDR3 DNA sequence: TGTGCCAGCAGCGTTGATGGCAACACCTACAATGAGCAGTTCTTC. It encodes CASSVDGNTYNEQFF. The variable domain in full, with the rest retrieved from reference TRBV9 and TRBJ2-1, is DSGVTQTPKHLITATGQRVTLRCSPRSGDLSVYWYQQSLDQGLQFLIQYYNGEERAKGNILERFSAQQFPDLHSELNLSSLELGDSALYFCASSVDGNTYNEQFFGPGTRLTVL.

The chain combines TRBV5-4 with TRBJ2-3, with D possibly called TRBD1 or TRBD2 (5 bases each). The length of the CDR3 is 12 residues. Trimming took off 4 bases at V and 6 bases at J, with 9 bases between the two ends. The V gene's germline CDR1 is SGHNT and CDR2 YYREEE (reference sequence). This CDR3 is CASSPGTDTQYF. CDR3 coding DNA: TGTGCCAGCAGCCCCGGGACGGATACGCAGTATTTT.

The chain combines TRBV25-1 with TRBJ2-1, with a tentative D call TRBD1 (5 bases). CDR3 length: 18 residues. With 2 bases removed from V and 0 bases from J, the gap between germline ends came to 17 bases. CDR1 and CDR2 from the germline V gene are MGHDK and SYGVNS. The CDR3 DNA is TGTGCCAGCAGTGAACCCTCTTTGACAGCGACCTCCTACAATGAGCAGTTCTTC. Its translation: CASSEPSLTATSYNEQFF. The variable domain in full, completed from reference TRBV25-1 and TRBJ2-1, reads EADIYQTPRYLVIGTGKKITLECSQTMGHDKMYWYQQDPGMELHLIHYSYGVNSTEKGDLSSESTVSRIRTEHFPLTLESARPSHTSQYLCASSEPSLTATSYNEQFFGPGTRLTVL.

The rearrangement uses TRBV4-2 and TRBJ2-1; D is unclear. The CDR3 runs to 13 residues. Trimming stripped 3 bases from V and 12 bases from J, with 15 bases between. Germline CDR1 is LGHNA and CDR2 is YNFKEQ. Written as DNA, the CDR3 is TGTGCCAGCAGCCAGGGCCAAGGAGTAAGGCAGTTCTTC. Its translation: CASSQGQGVRQFF.

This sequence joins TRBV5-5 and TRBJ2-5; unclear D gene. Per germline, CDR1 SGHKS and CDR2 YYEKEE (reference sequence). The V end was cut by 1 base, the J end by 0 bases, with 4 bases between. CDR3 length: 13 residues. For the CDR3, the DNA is TGTGCCAGCAGCTTGAACTACCAAGAGACCCAGTACTTC. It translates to CASSLNYQETQYF.

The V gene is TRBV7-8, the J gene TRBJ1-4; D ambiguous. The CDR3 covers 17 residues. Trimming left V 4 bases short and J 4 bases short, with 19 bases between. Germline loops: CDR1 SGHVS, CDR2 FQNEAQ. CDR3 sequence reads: CASSSTPPRRVNEKLFF. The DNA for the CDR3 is TGTGCCAGCAGCTCTACCCCCCCCCGCCGGGTTAATGAAAAACTGTTTTTT. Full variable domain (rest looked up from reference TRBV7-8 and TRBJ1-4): GAGVSQSPRYKVAKRGQDVALRCDPISGHVSLFWYQQALGQGPEFLTYFQNEAQLDKSGLPSDRFFAERPEGSVSTLKIQRTQQEDSAVYLCASSSTPPRRVNEKLFFGSGTQLSVL.

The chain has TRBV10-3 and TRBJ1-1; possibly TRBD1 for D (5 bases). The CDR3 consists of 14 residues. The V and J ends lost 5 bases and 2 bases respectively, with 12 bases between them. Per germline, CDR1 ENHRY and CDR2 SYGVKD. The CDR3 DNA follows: TGTGCCATCAGTTTACTGGGGACTAACACTGAAGCTTTCTTT. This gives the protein CAISLLGTNTEAFF.

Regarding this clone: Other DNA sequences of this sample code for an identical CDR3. The CDR3 DNA follows: TGTGCCAGCAGCCGGGCGTCAGGCAATCAGCCCCAGCATTTT. Amino acids: CASSRASGNQPQHF. The rearrangement uses TRBV6-5 and TRBJ1-5; D gene ambiguous. V was trimmed by 6 bases and J by 2 bases, leaving 11 bases between them. The CDR3 covers 14 residues. From germline, CDR1 is MNHEY and CDR2 SVGAGI.

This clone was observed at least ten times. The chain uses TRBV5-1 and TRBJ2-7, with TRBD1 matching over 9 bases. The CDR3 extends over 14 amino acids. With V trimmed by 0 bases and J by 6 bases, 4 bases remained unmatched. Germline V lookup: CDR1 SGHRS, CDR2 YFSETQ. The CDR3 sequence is CASSLGDREREQYF. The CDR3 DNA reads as TGCGCCAGCAGCTTGGGGGACAGGGAACGCGAGCAGTACTTC.

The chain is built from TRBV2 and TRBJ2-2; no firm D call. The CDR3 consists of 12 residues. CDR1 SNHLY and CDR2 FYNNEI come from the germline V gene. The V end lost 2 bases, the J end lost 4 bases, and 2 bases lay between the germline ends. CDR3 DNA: TGTGCCAGCAGTGAACTCACCGGGGAGCTGTTTTTT. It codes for CASSELTGELFF.

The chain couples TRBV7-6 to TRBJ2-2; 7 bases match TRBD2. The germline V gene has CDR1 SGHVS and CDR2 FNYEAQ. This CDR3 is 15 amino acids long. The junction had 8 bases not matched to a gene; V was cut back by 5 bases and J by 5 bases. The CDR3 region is CASSNAGLQTGELFF. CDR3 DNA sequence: TGTGCCAGCAGCAACGCGGGACTACAAACCGGGGAGCTGTTTTTT.

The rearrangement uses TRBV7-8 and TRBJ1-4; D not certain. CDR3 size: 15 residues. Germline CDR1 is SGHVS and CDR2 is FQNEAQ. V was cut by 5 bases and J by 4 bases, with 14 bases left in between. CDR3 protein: CASSPTAGVNEKLFF. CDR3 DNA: TGTGCCAGCAGCCCCACGGCCGGAGTTAATGAAAAACTGTTTTTT. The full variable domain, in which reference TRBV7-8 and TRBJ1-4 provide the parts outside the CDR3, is GAGVSQSPRYKVAKRGQDVALRCDPISGHVSLFWYQQALGQGPEFLTYFQNEAQLDKSGLPSDRFFAERPEGSVSTLKIQRTQQEDSAVYLCASSPTAGVNEKLFFGSGTQLSVL.

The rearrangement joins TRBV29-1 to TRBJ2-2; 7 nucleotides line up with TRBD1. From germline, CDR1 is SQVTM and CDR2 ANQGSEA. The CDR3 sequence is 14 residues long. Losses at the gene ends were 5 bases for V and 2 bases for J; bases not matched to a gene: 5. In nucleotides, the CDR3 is TGCAGCGTTCGTGACAGGGTTAACACCGGGGAGCTGTTTTTT. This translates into CSVRDRVNTGELFF.

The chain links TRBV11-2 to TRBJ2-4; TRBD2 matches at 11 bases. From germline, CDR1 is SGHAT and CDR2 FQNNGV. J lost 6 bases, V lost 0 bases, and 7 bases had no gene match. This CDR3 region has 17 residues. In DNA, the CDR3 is TGTGCCAGCAGCTTAGATTCGCTAGCGGGAGGCGGAAACATTCAGTACTTC. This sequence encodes CASSLDSLAGGGNIQYF.

CDR3 residues: CASSLSRDRAREAFF. In DNA form, the CDR3 reads TGTGCCAGCAGTTTATCGAGGGACAGGGCCCGTGAAGCTTTCTTT. This chain connects TRBV27 to TRBJ1-1; TRBD1 matches at 9 bases. Germline CDR1 and CDR2: MNHEY and SMNVEV (reference sequence). The CDR3 covers 15 residues. The trim removed 0 bases at V and 7 bases at J, leaving 6 bases unmatched.

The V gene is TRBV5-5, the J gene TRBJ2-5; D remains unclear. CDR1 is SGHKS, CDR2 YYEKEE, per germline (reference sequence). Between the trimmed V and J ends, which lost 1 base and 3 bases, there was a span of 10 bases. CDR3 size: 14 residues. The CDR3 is CASSLLMNKETQYF. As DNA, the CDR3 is TGTGCCAGCAGCTTGTTAATGAACAAAGAGACCCAGTACTTC.

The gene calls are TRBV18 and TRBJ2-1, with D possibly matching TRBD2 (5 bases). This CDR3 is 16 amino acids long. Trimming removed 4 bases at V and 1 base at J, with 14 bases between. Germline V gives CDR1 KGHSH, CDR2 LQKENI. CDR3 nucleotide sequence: TGTGCCAGCTCACAGAGTAGTGGAGGTTCCTACAATGAGCAGTTCTTC. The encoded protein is CASSQSSGGSYNEQFF.

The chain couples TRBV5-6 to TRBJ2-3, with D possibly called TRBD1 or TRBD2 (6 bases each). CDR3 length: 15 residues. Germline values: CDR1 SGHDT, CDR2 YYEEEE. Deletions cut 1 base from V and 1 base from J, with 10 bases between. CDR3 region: CASSLWGAGTDTQYF. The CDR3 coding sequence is TGTGCCAGCAGCTTGTGGGGGGCGGGCACAGATACGCAGTATTTT.

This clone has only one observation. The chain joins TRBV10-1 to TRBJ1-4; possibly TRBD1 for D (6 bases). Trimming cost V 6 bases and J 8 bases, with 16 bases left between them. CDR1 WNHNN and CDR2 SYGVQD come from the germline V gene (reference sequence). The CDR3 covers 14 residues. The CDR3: CASRISGGSEKLFF. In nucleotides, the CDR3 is TGCGCCAGCAGAATAAGTGGGGGCTCGGAAAAACTGTTTTTT.

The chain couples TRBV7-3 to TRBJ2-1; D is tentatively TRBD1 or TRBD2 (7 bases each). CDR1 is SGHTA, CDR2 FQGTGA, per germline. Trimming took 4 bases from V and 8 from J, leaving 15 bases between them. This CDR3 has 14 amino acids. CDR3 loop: CASSSPSGGDEQFF. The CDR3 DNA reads TGTGCCAGCAGCTCACCCTCAGGGGGGGATGAGCAGTTCTTC.

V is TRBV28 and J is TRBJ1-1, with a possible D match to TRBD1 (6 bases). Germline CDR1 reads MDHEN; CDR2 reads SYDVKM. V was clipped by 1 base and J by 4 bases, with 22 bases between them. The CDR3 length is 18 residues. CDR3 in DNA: TGTGCCAGCAGTTTATCCAAAGGCGGGGGGCGTTCGGGCACTGAAGCTTTCTTT. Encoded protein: CASSLSKGGGRSGTEAFF. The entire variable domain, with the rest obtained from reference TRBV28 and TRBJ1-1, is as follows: DVKVTQSSRYLVKRTGEKVFLECVQDMDHENMFWYRQDPGLGLRLIYFSYDVKMKEKGDIPEGYSVSREKKERFSLILESASTNQTSMYLCASSLSKGGGRSGTEAFFGQGTRLTVV.

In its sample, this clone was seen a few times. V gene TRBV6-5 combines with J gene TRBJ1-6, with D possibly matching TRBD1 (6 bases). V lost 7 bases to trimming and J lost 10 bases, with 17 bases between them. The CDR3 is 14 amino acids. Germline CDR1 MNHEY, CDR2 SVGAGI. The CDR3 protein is CASTPQGRGSPLHF. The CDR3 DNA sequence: TGTGCCAGCACCCCACAGGGCCGAGGGTCACCCCTCCACTTT.

CDR3 in amino acids: CASSPGGVTEAFF. The CDR3 DNA is TGTGCCAGTAGTCCCGGGGGGGTCACTGAAGCTTTCTTT. The chain has TRBV19 and TRBJ1-1; weak D call: TRBD1 (5 bases). V was clipped by 5 bases and J by 4 bases, with 11 bases between them. Germline CDR1 is LNHDA and CDR2 is SQIVND (reference sequence). The CDR3 loop spans 13 amino acids.